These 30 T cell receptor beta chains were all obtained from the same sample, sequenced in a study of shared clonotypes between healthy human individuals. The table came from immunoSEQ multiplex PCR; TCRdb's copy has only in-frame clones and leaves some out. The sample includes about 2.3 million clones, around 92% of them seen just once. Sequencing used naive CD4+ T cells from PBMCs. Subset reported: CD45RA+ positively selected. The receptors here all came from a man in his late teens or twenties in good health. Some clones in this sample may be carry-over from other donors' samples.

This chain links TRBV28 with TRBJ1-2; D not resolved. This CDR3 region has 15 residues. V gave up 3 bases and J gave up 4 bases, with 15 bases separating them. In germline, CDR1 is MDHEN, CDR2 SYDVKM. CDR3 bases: TGTGCCAGCAGTTTTTCGGAGGTTTTTCCCTATGGCTACACCTTC. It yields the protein CASSFSEVFPYGYTF.

CDR3 nucleotides: TGCGCCAGCAGCTTGGCCGGTGATTACACTGAAGCTTTCTTT. It encodes CASSLAGDYTEAFF. The chain links TRBV5-1 to TRBJ1-1; D unresolved. Germline-derived CDR1 and CDR2 are SGHRS and YFSETQ. This CDR3 is 14 amino acids long. V was cut by 0 bases and J by 3 bases, with 9 bases left in between.

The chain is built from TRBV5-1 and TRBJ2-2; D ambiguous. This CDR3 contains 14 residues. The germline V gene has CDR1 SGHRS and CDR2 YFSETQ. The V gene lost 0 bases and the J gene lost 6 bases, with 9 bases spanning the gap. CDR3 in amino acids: CASSLASAAGELFF. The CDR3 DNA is TGCGCCAGCAGCTTGGCCAGCGCCGCCGGGGAGCTGTTTTTT.

The CDR3 is CASSLIGSGTDTQYF. The CDR3 coding sequence is TGTGCCAGCAGCTTGATCGGCTCTGGCACAGATACGCAGTATTTT. V gene TRBV5-8 combines with J gene TRBJ2-3; D ambiguous. The CDR3 length is 15 residues. CDR1 SGHTS and CDR2 YDEGEE come from the germline V gene. V gave up 1 base and J gave up 1 base, with 10 bases separating them.

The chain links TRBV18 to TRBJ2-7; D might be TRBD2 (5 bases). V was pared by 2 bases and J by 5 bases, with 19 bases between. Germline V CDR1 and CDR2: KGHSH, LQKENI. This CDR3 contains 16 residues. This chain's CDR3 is CASSPSPLLASDEQYF. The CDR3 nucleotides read TGTGCCAGCTCACCATCTCCCTTGTTAGCGAGTGACGAGCAGTACTTC.

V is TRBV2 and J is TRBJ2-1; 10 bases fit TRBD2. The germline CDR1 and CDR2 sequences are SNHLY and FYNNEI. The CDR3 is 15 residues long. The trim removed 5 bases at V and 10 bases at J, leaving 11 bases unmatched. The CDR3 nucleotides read TGTGCCAGCAGTCTAACAGCGGGAGGGGCCCCGGAGCAGTTCTTC. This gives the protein CASSLTAGGAPEQFF.

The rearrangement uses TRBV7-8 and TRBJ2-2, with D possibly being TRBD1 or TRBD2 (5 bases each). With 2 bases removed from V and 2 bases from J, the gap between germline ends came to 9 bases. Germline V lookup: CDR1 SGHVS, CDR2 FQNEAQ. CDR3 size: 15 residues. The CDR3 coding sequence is TGTGCCAGCAGCTTATGGGGGAGTAACACCGGGGAGCTGTTTTTT. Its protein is CASSLWGSNTGELFF.

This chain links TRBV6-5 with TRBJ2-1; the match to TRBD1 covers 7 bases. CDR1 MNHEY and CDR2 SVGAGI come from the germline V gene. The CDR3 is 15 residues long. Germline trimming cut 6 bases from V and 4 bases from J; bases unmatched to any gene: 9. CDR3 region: CASSSDRNSYNEQFF. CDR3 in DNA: TGTGCCAGCAGCTCGGACAGGAATTCTTACAATGAGCAGTTCTTC.

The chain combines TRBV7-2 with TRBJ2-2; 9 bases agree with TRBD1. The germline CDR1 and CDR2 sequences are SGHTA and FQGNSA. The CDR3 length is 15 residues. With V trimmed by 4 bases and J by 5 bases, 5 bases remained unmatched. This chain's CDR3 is CASSSWTGATGELFF. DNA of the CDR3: TGTGCCAGCAGCTCCTGGACAGGGGCTACCGGGGAGCTGTTTTTT.

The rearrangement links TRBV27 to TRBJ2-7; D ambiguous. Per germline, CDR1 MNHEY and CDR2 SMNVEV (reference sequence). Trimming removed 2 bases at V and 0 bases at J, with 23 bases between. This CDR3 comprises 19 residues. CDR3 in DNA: TGTGCCAGCAGTTTAAGGTCCCCCGGTGGCACAGAAGCCTCCTACGAGCAGTACTTC. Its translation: CASSLRSPGGTEASYEQYF.

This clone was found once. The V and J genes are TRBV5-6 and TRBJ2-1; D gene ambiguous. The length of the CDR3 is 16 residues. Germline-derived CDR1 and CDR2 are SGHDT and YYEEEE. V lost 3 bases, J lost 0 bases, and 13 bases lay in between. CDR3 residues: CASSSPAEISYNEQFF. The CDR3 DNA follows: TGTGCCAGCAGCTCCCCTGCGGAGATCTCCTACAATGAGCAGTTCTTC.

The CDR3 DNA is TGCGCCAGCAGCCAAGATGCCCTAGCGGGAGGGCCGAGCAATGAGCAGTTCTTC. Translating it yields CASSQDALAGGPSNEQFF. The chain uses TRBV4-1 and TRBJ2-1; 12 nucleotides align to TRBD2. Germline V CDR1 and CDR2: MGHRA, YSYEKL. J lost 6 bases, V lost 0 bases, and 9 bases had no gene match. The CDR3 sequence is 18 residues long.

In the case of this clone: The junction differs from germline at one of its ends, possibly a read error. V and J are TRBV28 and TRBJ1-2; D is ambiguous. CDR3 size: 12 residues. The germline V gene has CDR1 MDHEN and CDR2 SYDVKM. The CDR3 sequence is CAGRSSSYGYTF. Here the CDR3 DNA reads TGTGCCGGCAGGAGCAGCTCCTATGGCTACACCTTC.

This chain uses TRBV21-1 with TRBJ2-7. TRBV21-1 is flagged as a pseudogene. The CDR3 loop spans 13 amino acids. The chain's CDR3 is CASTRRERYEQYF. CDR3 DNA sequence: TGTGCCAGCACCCGGCGAGAACGTTACGAGCAGTACTTC.

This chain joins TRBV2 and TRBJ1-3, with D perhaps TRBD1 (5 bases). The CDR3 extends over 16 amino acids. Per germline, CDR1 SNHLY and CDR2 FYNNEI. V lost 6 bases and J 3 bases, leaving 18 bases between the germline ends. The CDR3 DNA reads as TGTGCCAGCAGCGATTGGCCTCCCGGGGGTGGAAACACCATATATTTT. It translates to CASSDWPPGGGNTIYF.

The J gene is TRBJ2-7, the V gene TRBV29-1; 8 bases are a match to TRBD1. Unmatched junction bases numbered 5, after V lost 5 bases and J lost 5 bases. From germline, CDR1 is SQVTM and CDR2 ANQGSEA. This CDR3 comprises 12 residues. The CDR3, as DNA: TGCAGCGTTTCGGACAGGGTGGACGAGCAGTACTTC. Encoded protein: CSVSDRVDEQYF.

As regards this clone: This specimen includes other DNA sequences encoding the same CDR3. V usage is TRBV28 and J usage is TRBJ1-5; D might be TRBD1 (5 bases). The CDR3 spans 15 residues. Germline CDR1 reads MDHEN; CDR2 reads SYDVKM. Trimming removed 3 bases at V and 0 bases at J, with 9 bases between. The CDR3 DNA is TGTGCCAGCAGTTTTCTGCAGGGTAGCAATCAGCCCCAGCATTTT. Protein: CASSFLQGSNQPQHF.

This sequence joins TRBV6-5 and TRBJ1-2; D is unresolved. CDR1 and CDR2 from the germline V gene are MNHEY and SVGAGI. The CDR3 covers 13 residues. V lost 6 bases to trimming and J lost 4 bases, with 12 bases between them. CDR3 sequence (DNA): TGTGCCAGCAGAAACGGCGCGTCCTATGGCTACACCTTC. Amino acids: CASRNGASYGYTF.

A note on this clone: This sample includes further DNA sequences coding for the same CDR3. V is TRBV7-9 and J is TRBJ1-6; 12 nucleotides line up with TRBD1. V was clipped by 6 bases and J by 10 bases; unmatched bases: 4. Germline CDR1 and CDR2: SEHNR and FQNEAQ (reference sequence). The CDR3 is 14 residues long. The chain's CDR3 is CASSTGTGGSPLHF. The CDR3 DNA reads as TGTGCCAGCAGTACCGGGACAGGGGGCTCACCCCTCCACTTT.

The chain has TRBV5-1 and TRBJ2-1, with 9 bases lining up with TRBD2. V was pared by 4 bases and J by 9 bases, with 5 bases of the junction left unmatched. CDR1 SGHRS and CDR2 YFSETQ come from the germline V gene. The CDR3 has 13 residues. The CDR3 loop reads CASSRGGRGEQFF. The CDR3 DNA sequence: TGCGCCAGCAGCCGAGGCGGGAGGGGTGAGCAGTTCTTC.

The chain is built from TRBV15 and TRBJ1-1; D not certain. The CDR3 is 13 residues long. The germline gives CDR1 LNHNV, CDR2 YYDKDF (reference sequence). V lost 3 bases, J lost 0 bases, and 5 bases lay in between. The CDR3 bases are TGTGCCACCAGCAGTAGAATGAACACTGAAGCTTTCTTT. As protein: CATSSRMNTEAFF.

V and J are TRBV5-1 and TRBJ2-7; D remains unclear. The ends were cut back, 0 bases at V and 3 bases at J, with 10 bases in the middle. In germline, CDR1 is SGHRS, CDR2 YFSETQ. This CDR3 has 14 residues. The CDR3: CASSLDPDLYEQYF. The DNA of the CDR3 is TGCGCCAGCAGCTTGGATCCCGATCTCTACGAGCAGTACTTC.

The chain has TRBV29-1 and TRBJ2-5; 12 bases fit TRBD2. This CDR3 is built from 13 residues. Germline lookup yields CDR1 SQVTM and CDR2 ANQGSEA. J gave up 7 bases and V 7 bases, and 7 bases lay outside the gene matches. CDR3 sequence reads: CSGNPGLAGTQYF. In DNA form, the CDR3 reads TGCAGCGGAAACCCGGGACTAGCGGGGACCCAGTACTTC.

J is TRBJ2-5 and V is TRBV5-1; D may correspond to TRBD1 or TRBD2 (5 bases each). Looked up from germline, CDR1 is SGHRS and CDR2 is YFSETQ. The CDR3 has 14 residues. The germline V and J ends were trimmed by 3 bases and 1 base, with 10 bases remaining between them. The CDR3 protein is CASSWVGPQETQYF. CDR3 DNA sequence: TGCGCCAGCAGCTGGGTGGGACCCCAAGAGACCCAGTACTTC.

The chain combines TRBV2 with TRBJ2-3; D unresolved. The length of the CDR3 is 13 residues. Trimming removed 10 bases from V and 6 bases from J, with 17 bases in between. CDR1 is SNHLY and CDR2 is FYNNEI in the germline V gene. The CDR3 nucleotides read TGTGCCACTGAGATGGGGTTAGGGGATACGCAGTATTTT. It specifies CATEMGLGDTQYF.

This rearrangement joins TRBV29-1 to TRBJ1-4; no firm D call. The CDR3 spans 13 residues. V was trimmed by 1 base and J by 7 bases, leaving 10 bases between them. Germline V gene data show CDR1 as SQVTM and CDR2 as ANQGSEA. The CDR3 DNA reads TGCAGCGTTGAAGTCCCCGCGGTTGAAAAACTGTTTTTT. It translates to CSVEVPAVEKLFF.

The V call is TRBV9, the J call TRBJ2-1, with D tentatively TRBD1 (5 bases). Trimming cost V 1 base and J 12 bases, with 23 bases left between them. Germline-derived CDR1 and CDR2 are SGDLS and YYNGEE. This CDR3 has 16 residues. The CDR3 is CASSVSSSGASTWQFF. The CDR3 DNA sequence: TGTGCCAGCAGCGTATCCTCCTCTGGGGCCTCAACATGGCAGTTCTTC.

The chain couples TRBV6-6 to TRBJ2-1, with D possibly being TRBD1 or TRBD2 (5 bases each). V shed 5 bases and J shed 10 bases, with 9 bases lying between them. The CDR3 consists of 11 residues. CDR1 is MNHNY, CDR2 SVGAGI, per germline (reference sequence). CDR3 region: CASSPWGEQFF. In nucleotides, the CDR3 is TGTGCCAGCAGTCCCTGGGGGGAGCAGTTCTTC.

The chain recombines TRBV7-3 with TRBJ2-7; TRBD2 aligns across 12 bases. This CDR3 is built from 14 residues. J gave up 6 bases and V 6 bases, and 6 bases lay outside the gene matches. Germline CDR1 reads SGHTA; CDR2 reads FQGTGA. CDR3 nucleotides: TGTGCCAGCAGTCCGACTAGCGGGAGAGGCGAGCAGTACTTC. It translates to CASSPTSGRGEQYF.

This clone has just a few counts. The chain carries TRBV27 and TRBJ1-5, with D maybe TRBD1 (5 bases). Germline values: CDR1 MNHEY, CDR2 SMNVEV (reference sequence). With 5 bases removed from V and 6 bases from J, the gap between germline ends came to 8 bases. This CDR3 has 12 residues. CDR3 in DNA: TGTGCCAGCAGTGTGGGGGGTCAGCCCCAGCATTTT. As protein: CASSVGGQPQHF.